This entry features one T cell receptor beta chain sequence. V shed 7 bases, J shed 6 bases, and the junction held 12 bases outside the gene matches. Germline lookup yields CDR1 LNHDA and CDR2 SQIVND (reference sequence). The length of the CDR3 is 15 residues. The sample comes from a study of blood T cell repertoires in COVID-19. About the study: Acute and convalescent COVID-19 samples came from the United States, Italy and Spain. Sample material is recorded as cDNA or gDNA derived from T cells, B-cell-depleted T cells, or PBMCs.

In the study's own analysis: Estimation of nucleated cell counts relied on the amplification of reference gene primers. Sequencing used immunoSEQ multiplex PCR; TCRdb keeps in-frame clones, though not all of them. The DNA was the basis for D and trimming; V, J and clone size are from that table. The repertoire holds roughly 63,000 clones, with around 74% as singletons. The sample comprised peripheral blood. The receptor was isolated from a woman of 80 years or more with acute or convalescent COVID-19. This sequence joins TRBV19 and TRBJ1-5; TRBD1 aligns across 7 bases. This chain's CDR3 is CASINGRQGGQPQHF. The CDR3 DNA reads as TGTGCCAGTATCAATGGGAGGCAGGGGGGTCAGCCCCAGCATTTT.